The sequence of this T cell receptor beta chain was determined in a study of tumor-infiltrating lymphocytes in localized non-small cell lung cancer. As for the study in general: From each patient, both tumor and uninvolved lung, non-adjacent to tumor, were sampled.

Per germline, CDR1 LNHDA and CDR2 SQIVND (reference sequence). Trimming cost V 5 bases and J 5 bases; bases outside gene matches: 3. CDR3 size: 13 residues. Assay: immunoSEQ multiplex PCR; the TCRdb copy retains only in-frame clones and omits some. The sample includes roughly 12,000 clones, more than 75% seen only once; the top ten take about 15%. This clone has more than one count but fewer than ten. The antigen is unknown. Study observations and caveats: TCR sequencing covered a subset of patients with enough tissue. T-cell fraction did not differ between immunotypes IM1 and IM2.

The source of this sequence is a human donor with non-small cell lung cancer. Sequenced sample: uninvolved lung tissue not adjacent to the tumor. The chain combines TRBV19 with TRBJ2-3, with 8 positions matching TRBD2. Here the CDR3 DNA reads TGTGCCAGTAGTCTCCGGGGGGGAGATACGCAGTATTTT. This translates into CASSLRGGDTQYF. The full variable domain, in which reference TRBV19 and TRBJ2-3 provide the parts outside the CDR3, is DGGITQSPKYLFRKEGQNVTLSCEQNLNHDAMYWYRQDPGQGLRLIYYSQIVNDFQKGDIAEGYSVSREKKESFPLTVTSAQKNPTAFYLCASSLRGGDTQYFGPGTRLTVL.